Listed below are T cell receptor beta chains from one sample, sequenced in a study of shared clonotypes between healthy human individuals. Here immunoSEQ multiplex PCR was the method, and the copy in TCRdb shows in-frame clones only, minus some. This sample has 2,500,000 or so clones, with roughly nine tenths found just once. The sample comprised naive CD4+ T cells sorted from blood. Receptors originate from a man aged 18 to 30 in good health. Both conserved end residues are part of each CDR3. D genes are given only for firm matches.

j_call: TRBJ1-1; v_call: TRBV30; d_call: NA; cdr3_aa: CAWSWGYGYTEAFF
j_call: TRBJ2-1; v_call: TRBV7-2; d_call: TRBD2; cdr3_aa: CASSLRVTSGRVTYNEQFF
j_call: TRBJ1-2; v_call: TRBV5-4; d_call: NA; cdr3_aa: CASSFNYGYTF
j_call: TRBJ1-5; v_call: TRBV19; d_call: TRBD1; cdr3_aa: CASTHGTGIPQHF
j_call: TRBJ1-5; v_call: TRBV19; d_call: NA; cdr3_aa: CASNVVGAQPQHF
j_call: TRBJ2-2; v_call: TRBV10-1; d_call: NA; cdr3_aa: CASSPQSLTNTGELFF
j_call: TRBJ2-1; v_call: TRBV5-1; d_call: TRBD2; cdr3_aa: CASSLDSSGGYNEQFF
j_call: TRBJ2-7; v_call: TRBV11-2; d_call: NA; cdr3_aa: CASSLGTLPSYEQYF
j_call: TRBJ1-2; v_call: TRBV4-1; d_call: NA; cdr3_aa: CASSQDEGYGYTF
j_call: TRBJ2-6; v_call: TRBV27; d_call: TRBD2; cdr3_aa: CASSRTSGVSGANVLTF
j_call: TRBJ1-2; v_call: TRBV18; d_call: TRBD1; cdr3_aa: CASSPTGGNGYTF
j_call: TRBJ2-3; v_call: TRBV19; d_call: NA; cdr3_aa: CASSGTIFSDTQYF
j_call: TRBJ1-4; v_call: TRBV30; d_call: NA; cdr3_aa: CALTLREKLFF
j_call: TRBJ2-3; v_call: TRBV6-5; d_call: NA; cdr3_aa: CASSSPTDTQYF
j_call: TRBJ1-5; v_call: TRBV5-1; d_call: TRBD1; cdr3_aa: CASSLGDRDDQPQHF
j_call: TRBJ2-7; v_call: TRBV4-2; d_call: TRBD2; cdr3_aa: CASSQDLGGGVYEQYF
j_call: TRBJ2-5; v_call: TRBV2; d_call: NA; cdr3_aa: CASSEQGQETQYF
j_call: TRBJ1-4; v_call: TRBV2; d_call: NA; cdr3_aa: CASSLQGNEKLFF
j_call: TRBJ2-6; v_call: TRBV7-2; d_call: NA; cdr3_aa: CASSKQGSGANVLTF
j_call: TRBJ2-5; v_call: TRBV10-3; d_call: NA; cdr3_aa: CAISESGDFQETQYF
j_call: TRBJ2-7; v_call: TRBV10-3; d_call: NA; cdr3_aa: CAISRTEYPYEQYF
j_call: TRBJ2-1; v_call: TRBV19; d_call: NA; cdr3_aa: CASSTRELYNEQFF
j_call: TRBJ2-5; v_call: TRBV5-1; d_call: NA; cdr3_aa: CASSLERGSGETQYF
j_call: TRBJ2-5; v_call: TRBV5-6; d_call: TRBD2; cdr3_aa: CASSSLAGGLKETQYF
j_call: TRBJ2-6; v_call: TRBV27; d_call: NA; cdr3_aa: CATRTSGANVLTF
j_call: TRBJ2-7; v_call: TRBV5-1; d_call: TRBD2; cdr3_aa: CASSLRQGLNYEQYF
j_call: TRBJ1-3; v_call: TRBV6-5; d_call: NA; cdr3_aa: CASSRSVSGNTIYF
j_call: TRBJ2-1; v_call: TRBV28; d_call: NA; cdr3_aa: CASSQPDRSSYNEQFF
j_call: TRBJ1-5; v_call: TRBV18; d_call: TRBD1; cdr3_aa: CASSGTGYIGNQPQHF
j_call: TRBJ2-3; v_call: TRBV5-1; d_call: NA; cdr3_aa: CASSPDPTDTQYF
j_call: TRBJ1-1; v_call: TRBV5-4; d_call: NA; cdr3_aa: CASSLEAGVTEAFF
j_call: TRBJ1-2; v_call: TRBV6-5; d_call: NA; cdr3_aa: CASSVYRESYGYTF
j_call: TRBJ2-7; v_call: TRBV7-2; d_call: TRBD1; cdr3_aa: CASSSHPTGVGEQYF
j_call: TRBJ2-7; v_call: TRBV5-1; d_call: NA; cdr3_aa: CASSFDGPYEQYF
j_call: TRBJ2-7; v_call: TRBV11-2; d_call: TRBD1; cdr3_aa: CASSRYRDRSYEQYF
j_call: TRBJ2-1; v_call: TRBV7-9; d_call: NA; cdr3_aa: CASSSLRLDNEQFF
j_call: TRBJ1-1; v_call: TRBV7-7; d_call: NA; cdr3_aa: CASSQQVNTEAFF
j_call: TRBJ2-1; v_call: TRBV5-1; d_call: TRBD1; cdr3_aa: CASSLGQGWKNEQFF
j_call: TRBJ2-4; v_call: TRBV6-5; d_call: NA; cdr3_aa: CASSKGVIENIQYF
j_call: TRBJ1-3; v_call: TRBV11-3; d_call: NA; cdr3_aa: CASSLTGGNTIYF
j_call: TRBJ1-1; v_call: TRBV19; d_call: NA; cdr3_aa: CASSIGRNTEAFF
j_call: TRBJ2-1; v_call: TRBV5-1; d_call: NA; cdr3_aa: CASSLNNEQFF
j_call: TRBJ1-5; v_call: TRBV5-1; d_call: NA; cdr3_aa: CASSLAGEGQPQHF
j_call: TRBJ2-1; v_call: TRBV28; d_call: TRBD2; cdr3_aa: CASSQTSVHNEQFF
j_call: TRBJ1-1; v_call: TRBV2; d_call: NA; cdr3_aa: CASTGGLTEAFF
j_call: TRBJ2-3; v_call: TRBV4-1; d_call: NA; cdr3_aa: CASSQTPSRGGDTQYF
j_call: TRBJ2-3; v_call: TRBV9; d_call: NA; cdr3_aa: CASSVSGLLSTDTQYF
j_call: TRBJ2-3; v_call: TRBV28; d_call: NA; cdr3_aa: CASSLIGRSSTDTQYF
j_call: TRBJ2-7; v_call: TRBV30; d_call: NA; cdr3_aa: CAWTASYEQYF
j_call: TRBJ1-3; v_call: TRBV28; d_call: TRBD1; cdr3_aa: CASSSGGTGNTIYF
j_call: TRBJ1-3; v_call: TRBV9; d_call: NA; cdr3_aa: CASSVGDGGDSSGNTIYF
j_call: TRBJ1-4; v_call: TRBV5-4; d_call: TRBD1; cdr3_aa: CASSSTGTGFEKLFF